This T cell receptor (beta chain) was identified in a study of beta chain features in type 1 diabetes. The wider study: Cell yields, age and gender were similar between patients and healthy donors. General study results and limits: Type 1 diabetes patients had VDJ junctions that carried fewer insertions and more deletions.

With V trimmed by 5 bases and J by 4 bases, 3 bases remained unmatched. This CDR3 comprises 14 residues. CDR1 SGHTA and CDR2 FQGNSA come from the germline V gene. Note on this clone: Its antigen is not identified.

Every isolated RNA sample was fully reverse transcribed, so sequencing captured expressed TCRB transcripts. An average approximately 3.5 million reads came from naive, central memory and regulatory T cell samples. Measured with immunoSEQ multiplex PCR; TCRdb has only the in-frame clones, and not every one. The table shows about 200,000 clones, with roughly a tenth occurring only once. The source material was central memory CD4+ T cells from blood. This clonotype originated in a man aged 18-30 years in good health. This rearrangement joins TRBV7-2 to TRBJ2-2; TRBD1 matches at 8 bases. The CDR3 spells CASSRTGITGELFF. Written as DNA, the CDR3 is TGTGCCAGCAGCCGGACAGGGATCACCGGGGAGCTGTTTTTT.